This TCR beta chain was retrieved from a study of CD8+ T cells in alopecia areata. As part of sample collection, lesional scalp punch biopsies and peripheral blood were taken from alopecia areata patients. This clone was found a few times. The V gene lost 4 bases and the J gene lost 5 bases, with 8 bases spanning the gap. This CDR3 is 12 amino acids long. Germline V CDR1 and CDR2: SQVTM, ANQGSEA. Following RNA extraction, reverse transcription yielded cDNA that acted as the sequencing template. Libraries were prepared by immunoSEQ multiplex PCR; TCRdb keeps only in-frame clonotypes and omits some of them. This table holds approximately 180,000 clones, 50% to 70% found once.

The clonotype comes from a human donor with alopecia areata. The genes are TRBV29-1 and TRBJ2-2; tentatively, D is TRBD1 (5 bases). The sequencing used CD4+ T cells sorted from blood, collected at week 0. The CDR3 DNA is TGCAGCGTTGGCAGGGTTACCGGGGAGCTGTTTTTT. Translation gives CSVGRVTGELFF.